The 7 T cell receptor beta chains below all came from one sample that was sequenced in a study of blood T cell repertoires in COVID-19. Data came from immunoSEQ multiplex PCR; TCRdb stores just in-frame clones and leaves some out. Among 90,000 to 150,000 clones, approximately 90% were seen once, and the ten largest hold about 19%. The sequenced sample was peripheral blood. Receptor source: a human donor with acute or convalescent COVID-19. The donor label of this sample is uncertain.

The CDR3 nucleotides are TGTGCCAGCAGTGAAGCCGGGACAGGGGCGTTTAATGAAAAACTGTTTTTT. Encoded protein: CASSEAGTGAFNEKLFF. The rearrangement uses TRBV6-1 and TRBJ1-4; 10 bases align to TRBD1. This CDR3 is 17 amino acids long. Trimming at V came to 0 bases and at J to 4 bases, leaving 5 bases not matched to a gene. Per germline, CDR1 MNHNS and CDR2 SASEGT.

The chain is built from TRBV7-9 and TRBJ1-4, with TRBD1 matching 7 bases. The V segment lost 6 bases and the J segment 0 bases; nucleotides outside the gene matches: 4. This CDR3 spans 15 amino acids. Germline values: CDR1 SEHNR, CDR2 FQNEAQ (reference sequence). In nucleotides, the CDR3 is TGTGCCAGCAGTCAGACAGGGTCAACTAATGAAAAACTGTTTTTT. This translates into CASSQTGSTNEKLFF.

V usage is TRBV7-9 and J usage is TRBJ1-1, with D possibly TRBD1 on 6 matching bases. The CDR3 runs 14 residues. Germline assignment: CDR1 SEHNR and CDR2 FQNEAQ (reference sequence). Trimming shortened V by 5 bases and J by 3 bases, and 13 bases separated the two germline ends. The CDR3 coding sequence is TGTGCCAGCAGCCTAGATGGGGGCTACACTGAAGCTTTCTTT. It encodes CASSLDGGYTEAFF.

The DNA of the CDR3 is TGTGCCAGTAGTATCGGGGGAAGGACTAACTATGGCTACACCTTC. Its protein product is CASSIGGRTNYGYTF. This rearrangement joins TRBV19 to TRBJ1-2; TRBD1 is a possible D gene (5 bases). CDR1 is LNHDA, CDR2 SQIVND, per germline (reference sequence). Trimming removed 3 bases at V and 0 bases at J, with 11 bases between. This CDR3 comprises 15 residues.

V and J are TRBV7-2 and TRBJ2-7; 8 positions agree with TRBD1. V lost 3 bases and J lost 8; bases outside the gene matches: 12. The CDR3 has 15 amino acids. Germline loops: CDR1 SGHTA, CDR2 FQGNSA. The CDR3 DNA reads TGTGCCAGCAGCTTGCTCGGTCGGACAGGGATGCAGCAGTACTTC. Protein sequence: CASSLLGRTGMQQYF.

The rearrangement uses TRBV28 and TRBJ1-5, with no clear D. Germline CDR1 reads MDHEN; CDR2 reads SYDVKM. Between the trimmed V and J ends, which lost 8 bases and 0 bases, there was a span of 8 bases. This CDR3 is 13 amino acids long. The CDR3 nucleotides read TGTGCCAGCCAGGATTATAGCAATCAGCCCCAGCATTTT. It is translated as CASQDYSNQPQHF.

V gene TRBV6-5 combines with J gene TRBJ2-5; D possibly corresponds to TRBD2 (5 bases). V was cut by 4 bases and J by 4 bases, with 13 bases left in between. The CDR3 is 14 residues long. Germline V lookup: CDR1 MNHEY, CDR2 SVGAGI. CDR3 in DNA: TGTGCCAGCAGTTTCACGACTGGGAGAGAGACCCAGTACTTC. This translates into CASSFTTGRETQYF.